The present entry profiles one TCR beta chain with its context. This sample is drawn from a study of blood T cell repertoires in COVID-19. Study-level information: Nucleic acid was either cDNA or gDNA, and it came from T cells, B-cell-depleted T cells, or PBMCs.

This CDR3 spans 11 amino acids. Trimming took 4 bases from V and 8 from J; bases not matched to a gene: 3. Germline CDR1 is DFQATT and CDR2 is SNEGSKA (reference sequence). Authors' analysis steps: Reference gene primer amplification yielded estimated nucleated cell counts. Method: immunoSEQ multiplex PCR; TCRdb's copy keeps in-frame clones and lacks some. D and trimming were read from the DNA, whereas the V and J calls and clone size are those reported in that table. The data contain fewer than 45,000 clones, over 70% of them seen just once; the ten biggest clones take up 1% to 1.5%. The sequence derives from a woman between 40 and 55 years old with acute or convalescent COVID-19. The rearrangement uses TRBV20-1 and TRBJ1-2; 8 bases match TRBD1. Sample: peripheral blood. CDR3: CSATGQGGYTF. The CDR3 DNA reads TGCAGTGCTACTGGACAGGGCGGCTACACCTTC.